The clone carrying this T cell receptor (beta chain) was observed a few times. As yet, its antigen is unknown. This entry is derived from a study of human T cells and chemical hapten exposure. Overall study context: Once 0.01% DPC had been applied to the upper back by patch test, readings were taken at 6 days. Study observations and caveats: Against controls, expanded TCRs gave rise to significantly more large CDR3 similarity clusters.

One entry per CDR3 protein, called by TCRdb with MiXCR from the RACE reads. The table lists approximately 320,000 distinct CDR3 sequences, around 5.5% of them singletons. This sample's time point: pre-sensitization, week 0. Treatment denoted: therapeutic diphenylcyclopropenone sensitization with weekly scalp DPC. Patients had alopecia, were aged 18 to 70, and were not pregnant. The CDR3 covers 13 residues. Looked up from germline, CDR1 is SQVTM and CDR2 is ANQGSEA. V was cut by 5 bases and J by 1 base, with 12 bases left in between. This sample comprised whole blood, obtained in connection with sensitization to the hapten diphenylcyclopropenone (DPC). The genes are TRBV29-1 and TRBJ2-7; D assignment may be TRBD1 or TRBD2 (5 bases each). The sequence derives from a young woman with alopecia areata. Some clones in this sample may be carry-over from other donors' samples. CDR3 sequence (DNA): TGCAGCGTTATGGGGGTCACTTCCTACGAGCAGTACTTC. This gives the protein CSVMGVTSYEQYF.